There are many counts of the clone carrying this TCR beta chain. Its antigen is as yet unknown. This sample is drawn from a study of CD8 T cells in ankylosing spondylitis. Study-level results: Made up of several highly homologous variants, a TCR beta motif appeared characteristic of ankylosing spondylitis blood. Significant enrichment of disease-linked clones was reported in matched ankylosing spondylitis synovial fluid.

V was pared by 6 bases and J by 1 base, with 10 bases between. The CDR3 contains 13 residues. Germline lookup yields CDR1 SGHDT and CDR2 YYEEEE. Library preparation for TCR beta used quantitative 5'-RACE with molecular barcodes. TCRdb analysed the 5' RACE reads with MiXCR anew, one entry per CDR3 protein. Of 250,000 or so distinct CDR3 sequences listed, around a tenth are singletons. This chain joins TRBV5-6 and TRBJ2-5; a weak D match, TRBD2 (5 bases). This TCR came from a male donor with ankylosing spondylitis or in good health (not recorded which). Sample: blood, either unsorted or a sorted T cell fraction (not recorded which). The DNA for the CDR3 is TGTGCCAGCACTAGCTCATTCCAAGAGACCCAGTACTTC. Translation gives CASTSSFQETQYF.